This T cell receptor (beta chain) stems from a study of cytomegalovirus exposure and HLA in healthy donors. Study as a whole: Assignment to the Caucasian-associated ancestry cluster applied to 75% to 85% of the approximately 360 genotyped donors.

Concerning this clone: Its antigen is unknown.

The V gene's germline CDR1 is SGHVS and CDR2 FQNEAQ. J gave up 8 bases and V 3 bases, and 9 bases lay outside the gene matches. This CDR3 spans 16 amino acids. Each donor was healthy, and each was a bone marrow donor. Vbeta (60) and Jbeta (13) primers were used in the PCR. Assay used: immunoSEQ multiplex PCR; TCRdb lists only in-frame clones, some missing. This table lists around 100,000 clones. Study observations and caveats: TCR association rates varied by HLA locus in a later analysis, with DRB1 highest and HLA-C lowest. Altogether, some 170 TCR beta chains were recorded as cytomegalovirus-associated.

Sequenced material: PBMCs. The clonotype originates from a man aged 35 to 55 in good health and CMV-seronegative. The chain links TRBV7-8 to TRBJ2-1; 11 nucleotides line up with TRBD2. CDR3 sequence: CASSLTSGARFDEQFF. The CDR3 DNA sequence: TGTGCCAGCAGCTTGACTAGCGGGGCCAGATTCGATGAGCAGTTCTTC.